This TCR beta chain was found in a study of blood T cells in healthy people across ages. Worth noting for this clonotype: Its specificity is not known.

The CDR3 spans 18 residues. With V trimmed by 0 bases and J by 5 bases, 9 bases remained unmatched. The V gene's germline CDR1 is WNHNN and CDR2 SYGVQD (reference sequence). Alongside a J-beta primer mix, a sample-barcoded 5' primer served in a second PCR lasting roughly 6 to 12 cycles. Through a template-switch adaptor with 12 random nucleotides, each cDNA molecule received a tag. Each CDR3 protein is one row after TCRdb ran MiXCR on the 5' RACE reads. The profile covers around 650,000 distinct CDR3 sequences, with about 43% appearing a single time and 25% to 30% taken by the ten largest. General study points: Any changes in expanded clonotypes were possibly confounded, as donor CMV status remained unknown.

This TCR derives from an elderly man in good health. Source material: blood. The rearrangement links TRBV10-1 to TRBJ2-3; 12 nucleotides agree with TRBD2. The CDR3 sequence is CASSESWASGRAGDTQYF. The CDR3, as DNA: TGCGCCAGCAGTGAGTCTTGGGCTAGCGGGAGGGCCGGAGATACGCAGTATTTT.